The clone carrying this T cell receptor beta chain was seen a handful of times. Its antigen is unidentified. Some clones are missing from TCRdb's copy, which holds only in-frame ones; the method was immunoSEQ multiplex PCR. Among 750 to 1,000 clones listed, approximately 18% were seen once. Adjacent lung, free of atypia, was sampled at least 2 cm from the tumor margin. This entry belongs to a study of T cells in localized non-small cell lung cancer. The CDR3 runs 14 residues. CDR1 and CDR2 from the germline V gene are SGDLS and YYNGEE. The junction had 13 bases not matched to a gene; V was cut back by 5 bases and J by 10 bases. Regarding the study as a whole: Clonality peaked in uninvolved adjacent lung rather than tumor.

The sample consisted of normal lung tissue next to the tumor, taken before any cancer treatment. This rearrangement joins TRBV9 to TRBJ1-1, with 8 bases identical to TRBD1. The source is a male donor aged 60 or over with stage II squamous cell lung carcinoma. CDR3 in amino acids: CASRAGTGLLRAFF. In DNA, the CDR3 is TGTGCCAGCAGGGCCGGGACAGGTCTACTGAGAGCTTTCTTT.